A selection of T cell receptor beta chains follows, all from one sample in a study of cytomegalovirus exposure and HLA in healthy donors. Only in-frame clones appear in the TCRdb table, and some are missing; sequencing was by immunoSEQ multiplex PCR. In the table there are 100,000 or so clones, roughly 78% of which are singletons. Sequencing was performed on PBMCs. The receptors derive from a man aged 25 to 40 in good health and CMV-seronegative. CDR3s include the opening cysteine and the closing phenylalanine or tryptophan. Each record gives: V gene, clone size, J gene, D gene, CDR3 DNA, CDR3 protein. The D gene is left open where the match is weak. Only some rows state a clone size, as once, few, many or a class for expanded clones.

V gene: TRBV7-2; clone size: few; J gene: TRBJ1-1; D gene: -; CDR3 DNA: TGTGCCAGCAGCCTGAGGATGAACACTGAAGCTTTCTTT; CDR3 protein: CASSLRMNTEAFF
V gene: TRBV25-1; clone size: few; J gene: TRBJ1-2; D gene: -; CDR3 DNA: TGTGCCAGCAGTGAATATACGGGTTTCTCTGGCTACACCTTC; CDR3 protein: CASSEYTGFSGYTF
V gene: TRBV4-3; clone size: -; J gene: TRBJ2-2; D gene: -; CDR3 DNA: TGCGCCAGCAGCCGGGAGCAACGGACCGGGGAGCTGTTTTTT; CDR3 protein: CASSREQRTGELFF
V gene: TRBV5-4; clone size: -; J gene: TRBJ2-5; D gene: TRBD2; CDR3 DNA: TGTGCCAGCAGCTTGGGCTTAGCGGGGGGTGGGGAGACCCAGTACTTC; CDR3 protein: CASSLGLAGGGETQYF
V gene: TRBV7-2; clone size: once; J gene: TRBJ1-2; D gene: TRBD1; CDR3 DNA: TGTGCCAGCAGCTTGGGACAGGGTTATGGCTACACCTTC; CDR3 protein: CASSLGQGYGYTF
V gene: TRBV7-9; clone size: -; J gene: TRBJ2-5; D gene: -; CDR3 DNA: TGTGCCAGCAGCCCCAAAGAGACCCAGTACTTC; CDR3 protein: CASSPKETQYF
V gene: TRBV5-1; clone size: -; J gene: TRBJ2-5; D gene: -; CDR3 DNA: TGCGCCAGCAGCCCTCCCATAGCGGATGAGACCCAGTACTTC; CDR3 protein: CASSPPIADETQYF
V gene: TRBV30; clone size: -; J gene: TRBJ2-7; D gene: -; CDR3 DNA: TGTGCCTGGAGTATTACTTCTAACGGGGTTTACGAGCAGTACTTC; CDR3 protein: CAWSITSNGVYEQYF
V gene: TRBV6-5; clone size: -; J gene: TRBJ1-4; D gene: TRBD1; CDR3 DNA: TGTGCCAGCAGACGGACAGGGGGGAATGAAAAACTGTTTTTT; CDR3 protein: CASRRTGGNEKLFF
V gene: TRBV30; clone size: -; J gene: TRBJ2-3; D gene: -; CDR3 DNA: TGTGCCTGGAGTCCAAGCACAGATACGCAGTATTTT; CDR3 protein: CAWSPSTDTQYF
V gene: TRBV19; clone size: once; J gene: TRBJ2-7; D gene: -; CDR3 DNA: TGTGCCAGTAGTGTCGATCTAGCCGCCGAGCAGTACTTC; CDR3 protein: CASSVDLAAEQYF
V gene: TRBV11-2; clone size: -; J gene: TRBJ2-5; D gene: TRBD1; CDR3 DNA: TGTGCCAGCAGCCCTGACAGGGGCCCCCAGTACTTC; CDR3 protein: CASSPDRGPQYF
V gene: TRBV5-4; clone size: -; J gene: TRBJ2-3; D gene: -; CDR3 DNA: TGTGCCAGCAGCTTCCACTCCGATACGCAGTATTTT; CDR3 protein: CASSFHSDTQYF
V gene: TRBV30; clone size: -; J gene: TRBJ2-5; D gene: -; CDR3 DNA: TGTGCCTGGAATGGGGCACCCCAAGAGACCCAGTACTTC; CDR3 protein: CAWNGAPQETQYF
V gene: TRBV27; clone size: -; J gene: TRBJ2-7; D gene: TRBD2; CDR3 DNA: TGTGCCAGCAGTTTAGGGGGGGTGTTCAACGAGCAGTACTTC; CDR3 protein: CASSLGGVFNEQYF
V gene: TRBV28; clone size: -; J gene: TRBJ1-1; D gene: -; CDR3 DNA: TGTGCCAGCAGTAGCCCCGGGAGTAACACTGAAGCTTTCTTT; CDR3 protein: CASSSPGSNTEAFF
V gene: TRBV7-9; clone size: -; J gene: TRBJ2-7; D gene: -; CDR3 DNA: TGTGCCAGCAGCCCCACGCCAGGGCAAGGACACTACGAGCAGTACTTC; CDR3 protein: CASSPTPGQGHYEQYF
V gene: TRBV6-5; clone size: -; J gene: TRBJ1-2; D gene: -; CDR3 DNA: TGTGCCAGCAGTCCTTCCGGGGGCTATGGCTACACCTTC; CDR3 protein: CASSPSGGYGYTF
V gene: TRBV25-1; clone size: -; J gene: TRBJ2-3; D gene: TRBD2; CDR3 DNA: TGTGCCAGCAGTGAGCCCGAGCGGGGCGCACGCACAGATACGCAGTATTTT; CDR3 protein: CASSEPERGARTDTQYF
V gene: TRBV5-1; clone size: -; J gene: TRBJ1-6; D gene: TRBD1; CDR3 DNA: TGCGCCAGCAGCTTACAGGGGGCGTCTTCACCCCTCCACTTT; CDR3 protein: CASSLQGASSPLHF
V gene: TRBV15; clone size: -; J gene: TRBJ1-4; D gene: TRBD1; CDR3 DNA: TGTGCCACCAGCTTCCGGTCCGGGACAGGGAATGAAAAACTGTTTTTT; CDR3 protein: CATSFRSGTGNEKLFF
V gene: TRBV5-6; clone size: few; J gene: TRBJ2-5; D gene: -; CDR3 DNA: TGTGCCAGCGGAGACCCCCAAGAGACCCAGTACTTC; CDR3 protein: CASGDPQETQYF
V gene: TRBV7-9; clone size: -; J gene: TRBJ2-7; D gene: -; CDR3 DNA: TGTGCCAGCAGCTTCCCGGACAGAGGCTCCTACGAGCAGTACTTC; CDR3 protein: CASSFPDRGSYEQYF
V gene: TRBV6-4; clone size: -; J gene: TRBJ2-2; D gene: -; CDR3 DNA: TGTGCCAGCAGTGACCCCCCAACCGGGGAGCTGTTTTTT; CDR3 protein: CASSDPPTGELFF
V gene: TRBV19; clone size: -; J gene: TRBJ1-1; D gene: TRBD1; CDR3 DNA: TGTGCCAGTAGTATGAGGGTGGGACAGGGTCGATTGAACACTGAAGCTTTCTTT; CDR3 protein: CASSMRVGQGRLNTEAFF
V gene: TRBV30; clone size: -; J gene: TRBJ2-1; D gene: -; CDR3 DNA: TGTGCCGTTATAAGCGGTTACTCCTACAATGAGCAGTTCTTC; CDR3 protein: CAVISGYSYNEQFF
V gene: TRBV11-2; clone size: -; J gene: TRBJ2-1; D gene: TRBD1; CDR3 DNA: TGTGCCAGCAGCTCACCACCGGGACAGGGCTGGGGCAATGAGCAGTTCTTC; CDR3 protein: CASSSPPGQGWGNEQFF
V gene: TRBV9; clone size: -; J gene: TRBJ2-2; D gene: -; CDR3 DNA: TGTGCCAGCAGGAACCGGGACACAAACACCGGGGAGCTGTTTTTT; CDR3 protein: CASRNRDTNTGELFF
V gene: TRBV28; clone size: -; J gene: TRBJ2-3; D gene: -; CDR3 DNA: TGTGCCAGCAGTCACTCAACCACAGATACGCAGTATTTT; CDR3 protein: CASSHSTTDTQYF
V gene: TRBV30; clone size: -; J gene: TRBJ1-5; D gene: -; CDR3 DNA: TGTGCCTGGACCAGGTCAGGGAGGCAGCCCCAGCATTTT; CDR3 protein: CAWTRSGRQPQHF
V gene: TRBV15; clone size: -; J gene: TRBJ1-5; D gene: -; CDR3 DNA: TGTGCCACCAGCAGATCTCGGAATCAGCCCCAGCATTTT; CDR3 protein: CATSRSRNQPQHF
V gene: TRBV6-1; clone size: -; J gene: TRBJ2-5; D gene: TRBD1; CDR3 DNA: TGTGCCAGCAGTGGGACAGGGTCGCGAGAGACCCAGTACTTC; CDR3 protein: CASSGTGSRETQYF
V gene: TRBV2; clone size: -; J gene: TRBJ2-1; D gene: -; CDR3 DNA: TGTGCCAGCAGTGGAAGGACCACAGGGTCCAATGAGCAGTTCTTC; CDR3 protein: CASSGRTTGSNEQFF
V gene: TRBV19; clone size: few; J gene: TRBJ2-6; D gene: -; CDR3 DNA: TGTGCCAGTAGTGCCAGGGTGCTTGGGGCCAACGTCCTGACTTTC; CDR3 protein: CASSARVLGANVLTF
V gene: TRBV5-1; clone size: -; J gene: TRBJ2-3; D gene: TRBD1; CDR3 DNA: TGCGCCAGCAGCTTGGGTACCGGGACAGGGGGCGCGGATACGCAGTATTTT; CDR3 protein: CASSLGTGTGGADTQYF
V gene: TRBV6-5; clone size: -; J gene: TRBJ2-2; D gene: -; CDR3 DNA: TGTGCCAGCAGCCCGACTGCGAACACCGGGGAGCTGTTTTTT; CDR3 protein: CASSPTANTGELFF
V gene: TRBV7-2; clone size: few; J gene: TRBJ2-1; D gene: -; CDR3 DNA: TGTGCCAGCAGCTCCACAGCAACCACAGGGTACAATGAGCAGTTCTTC; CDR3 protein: CASSSTATTGYNEQFF
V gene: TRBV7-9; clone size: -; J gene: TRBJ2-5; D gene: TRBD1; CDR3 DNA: TGTGCCAGCAGTTCCCCCGGGACAGGAGAGACCCAGTACTTC; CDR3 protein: CASSSPGTGETQYF
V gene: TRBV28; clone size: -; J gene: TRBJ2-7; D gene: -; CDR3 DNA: TGTGCCAGCAGTTCATCCTTGACAGGAGACTACGAGCAGTACTTC; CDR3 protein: CASSSSLTGDYEQYF
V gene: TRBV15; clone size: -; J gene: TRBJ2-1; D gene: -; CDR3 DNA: TGTGCCACCAGCAGAGATAGATCGGGCTCCTACAATGAGCAGTTCTTC; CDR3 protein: CATSRDRSGSYNEQFF
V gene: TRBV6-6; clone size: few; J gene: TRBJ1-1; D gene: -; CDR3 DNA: TGTGCCAGCAGTTCATCCCAGGGACTTTTCGCTGAGGCTTTCTTT; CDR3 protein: CASSSSQGLFAEAFF
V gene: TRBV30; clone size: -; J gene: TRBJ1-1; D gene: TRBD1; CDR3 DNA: TGTGCCGGGGACAGACAATTGAACACTGAAGCTTTCTTT; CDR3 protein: CAGDRQLNTEAFF
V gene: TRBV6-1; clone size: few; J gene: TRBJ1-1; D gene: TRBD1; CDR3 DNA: TGTGCCAGCAGTGTGACAGGGGAGGGGGAAGCTTTCTTT; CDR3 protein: CASSVTGEGEAFF
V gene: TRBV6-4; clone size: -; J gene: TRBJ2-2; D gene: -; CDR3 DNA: TGTGCCAGCAGGAGGGGGTTGAACACCGGGGAGCTGTTTTTT; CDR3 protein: CASRRGLNTGELFF
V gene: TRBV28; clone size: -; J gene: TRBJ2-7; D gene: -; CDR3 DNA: TGTGCCAGCAGTTCGACAGGCCTCTCCTACGAGCAGTACTTC; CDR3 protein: CASSSTGLSYEQYF
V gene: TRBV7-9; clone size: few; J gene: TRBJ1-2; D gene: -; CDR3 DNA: TGTGCCAGCAGCCCGGACTCGTGGGGCTACACCTTC; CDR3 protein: CASSPDSWGYTF
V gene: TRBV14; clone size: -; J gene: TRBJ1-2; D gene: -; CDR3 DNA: TGTGCCAGCAGCCAAGGACTACAGATTCATGGCTACACCTTC; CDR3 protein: CASSQGLQIHGYTF
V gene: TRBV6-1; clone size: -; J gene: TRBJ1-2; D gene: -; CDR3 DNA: TGTGCCAGCAGTGAAGCGATGCCGGGGACTAATGGCTACACCTTC; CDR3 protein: CASSEAMPGTNGYTF
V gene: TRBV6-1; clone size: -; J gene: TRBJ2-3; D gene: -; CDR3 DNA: TGTGCCAGCAGTGAGGGTGGCGGGCGATACACAGATACGCAGTATTTT; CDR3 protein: CASSEGGGRYTDTQYF
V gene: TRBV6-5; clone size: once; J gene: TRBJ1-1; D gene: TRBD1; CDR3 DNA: TGTGCCAGCAGTTACTCGGCAGGGGGGAACACTGAAGCTTTCTTT; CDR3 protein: CASSYSAGGNTEAFF
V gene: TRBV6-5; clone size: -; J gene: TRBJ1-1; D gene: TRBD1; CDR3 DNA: TGTGCCAGCAGTTACTCGGACAGGGGGAACACTGAAGCTTTCTTT; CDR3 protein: CASSYSDRGNTEAFF
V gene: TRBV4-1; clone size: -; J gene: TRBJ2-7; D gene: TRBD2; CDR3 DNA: TGCGCCAGCAGCCACGGTAGCGGGCTCTCCTACGAGCAGTACTTC; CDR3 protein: CASSHGSGLSYEQYF